Described below is a single TCR beta chain sequence and its context. Its antigen remains unidentified. The data are from a study of neoadjuvant nivolumab and ipilimumab in lung cancer. Study-level points and caveats: Resected tumors had greater TCR richness and clonality than uninvolved lung. A small number of samples were TCR sequenced. Resected-tumor TCR richness correlated positively with pretherapy blood richness.

Profiled with immunoSEQ multiplex PCR; TCRdb holds only in-frame clones, not every one. The repertoire holds 30,000 to 35,000 clones, with roughly nine tenths as singletons. After removal of 4 bases from V and 2 bases from J, the junction contained 11 bases not matched to a gene. Germline V gives CDR1 SGHTA, CDR2 FQGNSA. This CDR3 spans 16 amino acids. The sequences come from peripheral blood, collected after neoadjuvant nivolumab, alone or with ipilimumab, at or shortly before surgery. The receptor was derived from an adult with non-small cell lung cancer. The chain joins TRBV7-2 to TRBJ2-7, with 7 bases identical to TRBD1. CDR3 protein: CASSSPQGTVAYEQYF. The CDR3 DNA is TGTGCCAGCAGCTCCCCACAGGGGACGGTAGCCTACGAGCAGTACTTC.